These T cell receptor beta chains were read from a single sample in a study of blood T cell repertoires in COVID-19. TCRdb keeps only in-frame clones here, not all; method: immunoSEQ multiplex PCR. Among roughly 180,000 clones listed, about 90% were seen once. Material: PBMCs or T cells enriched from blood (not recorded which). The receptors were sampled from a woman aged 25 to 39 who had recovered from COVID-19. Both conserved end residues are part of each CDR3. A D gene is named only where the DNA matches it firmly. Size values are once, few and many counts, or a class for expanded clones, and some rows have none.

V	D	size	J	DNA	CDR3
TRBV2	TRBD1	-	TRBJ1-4	TGTGCCAGCAGTGACGGGCAGGGGGATCTCGGGGTGTTTTTT	CASSDGQGDLGVFF
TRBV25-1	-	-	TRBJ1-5	TGTGCCAGCAGTGAACGGGGGGATAGCAATCAGCCCCAGCATTTT	CASSERGDSNQPQHF
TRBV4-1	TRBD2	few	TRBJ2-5	TGCGCCAGCAGCCAAGATCCCGGGACTAGCGGGAGGTTAGAGACCCAGTACTTC	CASSQDPGTSGRLETQYF
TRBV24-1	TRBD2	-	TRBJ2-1	TGTGCCACCAGTGATGCGAGGACTAGCGGGAGAAATGAGCAGTTCTTC	CATSDARTSGRNEQFF
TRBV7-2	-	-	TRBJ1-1	TGTGCCAGCAGCTTAGGTTTGAGCAACACTGAAGCTTTCTTT	CASSLGLSNTEAFF
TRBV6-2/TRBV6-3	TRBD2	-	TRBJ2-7	TGTGCCAGCAGTTACCGGGTAACTAGCGCCAGCTCCTACGAGCAGTACTTC	CASSYRVTSASSYEQYF
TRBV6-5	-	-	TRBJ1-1	TGTGCCTCAGGGCTCTTGGACACTGAAGCTTTCTTT	CASGLLDTEAFF
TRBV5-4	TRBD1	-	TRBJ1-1	TGTGCCAGCAGCCCCGGACAGGTGCCGGGTACTGAAGCTTTCTTT	CASSPGQVPGTEAFF
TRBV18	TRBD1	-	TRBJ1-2	TGTGCCAGCTCACCGAGGGGGCTTGATGGCTACACCTTC	CASSPRGLDGYTF
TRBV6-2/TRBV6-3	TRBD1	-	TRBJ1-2	TGTGCCAGCAGTTACCCCGACAGGGCCGGGTATGGCTACACCTTC	CASSYPDRAGYGYTF
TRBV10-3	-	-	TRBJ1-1	TGTGCCATCAAGGGAGGCCCTAACACTGAAGCTTTCTTT	CAIKGGPNTEAFF
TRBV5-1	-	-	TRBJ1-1	TGCGCCAGCAGCTTGGCAGGCATGAACACTGAAGCTTTCTTT	CASSLAGMNTEAFF
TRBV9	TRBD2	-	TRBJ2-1	TGTGCCAGCAGCGTAAGGGACCAGACTAGCGCCTACAATGAGCAGTTCTTC	CASSVRDQTSAYNEQFF
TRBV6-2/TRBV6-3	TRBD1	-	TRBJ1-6	TGTGCCAGCAGTCAACCGGGGACAGAACCACCCCTCCACTTT	CASSQPGTEPPLHF
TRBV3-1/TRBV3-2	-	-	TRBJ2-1	TGTGCCAGCAGCCAAGATCTTGGGACAACCTTCTTC	CASSQDLGTTFF
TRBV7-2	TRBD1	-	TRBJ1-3	TGTGCCAGCATAGACAGGGGGCGCGGAAACACCATATATTTT	CASIDRGRGNTIYF
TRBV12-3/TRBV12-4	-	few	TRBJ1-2	TGTGCCAGCAGCCTGGGGGGGGTCGGCTACACCTTC	CASSLGGVGYTF
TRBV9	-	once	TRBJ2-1	TGTGCCAGCAGCCTCCCGAGCGGCAAATACAATGAGCAGTTCTTC	CASSLPSGKYNEQFF
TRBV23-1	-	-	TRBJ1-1	TGCGCCAGCAGTCAATGGGTGAGGCAGATACGGAACACTGAAGCTTTCTTT	CASSQWVRQIRNTEAFF
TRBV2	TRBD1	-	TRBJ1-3	TGTGCCAGCAGGCACAGGGGGTCTGGAAACACCATATATTTT	CASRHRGSGNTIYF
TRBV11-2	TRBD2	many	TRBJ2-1	TGTGCCAGCAGCTTTACTAGCGGGAGTACCGATGAGCAGTTCTTC	CASSFTSGSTDEQFF
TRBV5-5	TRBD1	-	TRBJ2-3	TGTGCCAGCAGCTTGGAGGTGGGGGACAGGGTCACAGATACGCAGTATTTT	CASSLEVGDRVTDTQYF
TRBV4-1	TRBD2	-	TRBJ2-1	TGCGCCAGCAGCCAAGTCGAGAGTGGTAGCGGGCAGAATGAGCAGTTCTTC	CASSQVESGSGQNEQFF
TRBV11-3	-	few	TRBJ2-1	TGTGCCAGCAGCCCCCGCGGGGTAGGAAACAATGAGCAGTTCTTC	CASSPRGVGNNEQFF
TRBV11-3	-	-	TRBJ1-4	TGTGCCAGCAGCGCGAAACAGGGTTGGAATGAAAAACTGTTTTTT	CASSAKQGWNEKLFF
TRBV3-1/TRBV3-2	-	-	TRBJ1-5	TGTGCCAGCAGCCGTTATAGCAATCAGCCCCAGCATTTT	CASSRYSNQPQHF
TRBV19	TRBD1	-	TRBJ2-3	TGTGCCAGTAGTTCACCCGGGACAGGGGCTTCATTTTCGGATACGCAGTATTTT	CASSSPGTGASFSDTQYF
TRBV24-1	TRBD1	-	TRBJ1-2	TGTGCCACAAGGGGGACAGGGAGAGACTATGGCTACACCTTC	CATRGTGRDYGYTF
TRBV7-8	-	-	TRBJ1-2	TGTGCCAGCAGCTTAATGGAGGTCGAGGAAAACTATGGCTACACCTTC	CASSLMEVEENYGYTF
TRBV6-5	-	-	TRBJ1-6	TGTGCCAGCAGTTACTCGAGTTCACCCCTCCACTTT	CASSYSSSPLHF
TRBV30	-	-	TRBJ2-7	TGTGCCTGGAGTGTAAAAGGCGGGGAGCAGTACTTC	CAWSVKGGEQYF
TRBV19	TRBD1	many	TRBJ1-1	TGTGCCAGTAGCGACAGGGTGGCGAACACTGAAGCTTTCTTT	CASSDRVANTEAFF
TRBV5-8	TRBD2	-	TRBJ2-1	TGTGCCACCATTCATAGGGAGGGCAACAATGAGCAGTTCTTC	CATIHREGNNEQFF
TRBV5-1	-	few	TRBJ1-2	TGCGCCAGCAGCTCCCAAGGGGCTTCTAACTATGGCTACACCTTC	CASSSQGASNYGYTF
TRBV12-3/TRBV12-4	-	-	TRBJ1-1	TGTGCCAGCAGTTTAAGGTGGAGAGCTTTCTTT	CASSLRWRAFF
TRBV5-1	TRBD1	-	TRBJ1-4	TGCGCCAGCAGCCAGCTGGGACAGTCTAATGAAAAACTGTTTTTT	CASSQLGQSNEKLFF
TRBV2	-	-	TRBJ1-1	TGTGCCAGCGGGCCCGGGGGGGGAAACACTGAAGCTTTCTTT	CASGPGGGNTEAFF
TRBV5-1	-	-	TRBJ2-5	TGCGCCAGCAGCTTGGAGGGACACGCTCAAGAGACCCAGTACTTC	CASSLEGHAQETQYF
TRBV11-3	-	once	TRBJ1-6	TGTGCCAGCAGCCCGGCCTCGGGAGGAAATTCACCCCTCCACTTT	CASSPASGGNSPLHF
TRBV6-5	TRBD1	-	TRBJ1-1	TGTGCCAGCAGCACAGGGGGCGGGCGAACTGAAGCTTTCTTT	CASSTGGGRTEAFF
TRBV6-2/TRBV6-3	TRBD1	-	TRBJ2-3	TGTGCCAGCAGTTCGCCCCGGGACAGGGGCCCAGATACGCAGTATTTT	CASSSPRDRGPDTQYF
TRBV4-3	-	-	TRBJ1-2	TGCGCCAGCAGCCAAGATGAAAGGGGGGGCTACACCTTC	CASSQDERGGYTF
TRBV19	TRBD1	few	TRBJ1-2	TGTGCCAGTAGTATGGACAGGCGGGGCTATGGCTACACCTTC	CASSMDRRGYGYTF
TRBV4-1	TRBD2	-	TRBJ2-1	TGCGCCAGCAGCCAAGAGGGCCCGGGACTAGCGTACAATGAGCAGTTCTTC	CASSQEGPGLAYNEQFF
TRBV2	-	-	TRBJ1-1	TGTGCCAGCAGAGACATATTGCGGAACACTGAAGCTTTCTTT	CASRDILRNTEAFF